Included here is one TCR beta chain sequence, with context. Its target is not known. This record comes from a study of cytomegalovirus exposure and HLA in healthy donors. Study-wide findings and caveats: Immune exposure data for these donors was limited to CMV serostatus. Rarity characterized most TCR sequences, yet some public TCRs appeared in many donors. It was reported that the classifier diagnosed cytomegalovirus status with high specificity and sensitivity in both the original and validation cohorts.

Nominally healthy donors provided the samples, though records likely missed some immune exposures. The study ran its PCR with 60 Vbeta and 13 Jbeta primers. Some clones are missing from TCRdb's copy, which holds only in-frame ones; the method was immunoSEQ multiplex PCR. The sample yields approximately 180,000 clones, 81% seen once. Germline lookup yields CDR1 MNHEY and CDR2 SVGAGI. The CDR3 spans 15 residues. V gave up 2 bases and J gave up 0 bases; unmatched junction bases: 1. The J gene is TRBJ2-1, the V gene TRBV6-5; the match to TRBD2 covers 7 bases. The sample consisted of PBMCs. The sequence came from a man aged 18-30 years in good health and CMV-seronegative. This chain's CDR3 is CASSYASGSYNEQFF. DNA of the CDR3: TGTGCCAGCAGTTACGCTAGCGGCTCCTACAATGAGCAGTTCTTC.